The text below deals with one T cell receptor beta chain. This record belongs to a study of monozygotic twins with inflammatory bowel disease. The CDR3 has 17 amino acids. Isolation of total RNA was performed on whole blood, with no prior T cell sorting. Per-sample cDNA came from eight separate reactions. TCRdb reprocessed the 5' RACE reads and stores each CDR3 protein as one record, lacking DNA. There are approximately 340,000 distinct CDR3 sequences in the sample, with over 2% held by the top ten. The clonotype comes from a human donor with ulcerative colitis or Crohn's disease, or a healthy co-twin of an affected twin (not recorded which). The rearrangement uses TRBV12-3 or TRBV12-4 and TRBJ2-1; TCRdb picks TRBD1, but there is no DNA to check that call. Sequencing input: blood. The CDR3 spells CASSFAGTRLPYNEQFF.